Sequencing of this T cell receptor (beta chain) was carried out in a study of identical twins' blood T cells. V was clipped by 1 base and J by 3 bases, with 4 bases between them. The germline CDR1 and CDR2 sequences are GTSNPN and SVGIG (reference sequence). The CDR3 runs 11 residues. TCRdb processed the 5' RACE reads anew with MiXCR; each CDR3 protein has one entry. The table records a few hundred thousand distinct CDR3 sequences, 25% to 35% of them present only once. The origin of this receptor is a woman aged 18-49 years in good health. V gene TRBV30 combines with J gene TRBJ2-7; D call uncertain. Sequenced input: PBMCs. The CDR3, as DNA: TGTGCCTGGAGTGGGATCTACGAGCAGTACTTC. As protein: CAWSGIYEQYF.